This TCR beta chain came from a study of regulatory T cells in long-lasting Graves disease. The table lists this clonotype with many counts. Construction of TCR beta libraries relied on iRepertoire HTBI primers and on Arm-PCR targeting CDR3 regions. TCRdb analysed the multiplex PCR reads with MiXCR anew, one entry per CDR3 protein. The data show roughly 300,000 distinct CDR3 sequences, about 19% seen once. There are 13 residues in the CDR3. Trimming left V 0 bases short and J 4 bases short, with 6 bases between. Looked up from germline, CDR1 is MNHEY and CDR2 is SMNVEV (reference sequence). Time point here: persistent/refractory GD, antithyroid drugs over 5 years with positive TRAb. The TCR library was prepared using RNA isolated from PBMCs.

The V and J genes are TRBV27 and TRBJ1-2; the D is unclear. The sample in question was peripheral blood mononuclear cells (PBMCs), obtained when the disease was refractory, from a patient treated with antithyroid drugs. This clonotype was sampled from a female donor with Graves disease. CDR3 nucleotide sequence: TGTGCCAGCAGTTTATCGGGTCTCTATGGCTACACCTTC. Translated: CASSLSGLYGYTF.